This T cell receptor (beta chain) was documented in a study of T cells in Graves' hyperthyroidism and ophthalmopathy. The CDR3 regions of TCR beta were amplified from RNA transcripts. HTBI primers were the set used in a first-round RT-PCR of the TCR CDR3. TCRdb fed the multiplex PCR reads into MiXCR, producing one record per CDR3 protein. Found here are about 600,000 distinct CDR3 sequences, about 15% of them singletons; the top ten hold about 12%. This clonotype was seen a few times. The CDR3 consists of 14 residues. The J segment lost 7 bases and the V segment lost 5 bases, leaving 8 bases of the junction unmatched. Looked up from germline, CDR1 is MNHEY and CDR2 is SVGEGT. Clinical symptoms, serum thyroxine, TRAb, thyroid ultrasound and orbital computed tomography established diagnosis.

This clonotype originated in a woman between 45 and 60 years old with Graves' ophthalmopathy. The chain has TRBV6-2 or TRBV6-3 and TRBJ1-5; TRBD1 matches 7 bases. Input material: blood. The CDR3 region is CASSLGQDVQPQHF. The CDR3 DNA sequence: TGTGCCAGCAGTCTCGGACAGGATGTCCAGCCCCAGCATTTT.